This T cell receptor beta chain was retrieved from a study of blood T cell repertoires in COVID-19. On the study more broadly: Specimens from acute and convalescent COVID-19 originated in the United States, Italy and Spain. T cells, B-cell-depleted T cells, or PBMCs supplied cDNA or gDNA.

Sequenced by immunoSEQ multiplex PCR; TCRdb stores in-frame clones only, minus some. Here the sample spans about 50,000 clones, approximately 90% being singletons. The CDR3 extends over 11 amino acids. From germline, CDR1 is MDHEN and CDR2 SYDVKM. Trimming removed 8 bases at V and 13 bases at J, with 15 bases between. V usage is TRBV28 and J usage is TRBJ2-1, with a weak D call TRBD2 (5 bases). The sequence was obtained from a middle-aged man with active COVID-19. Sequencing was carried out using peripheral blood. The CDR3 sequence: CASGLRPIQFF. CDR3 nucleotides: TGTGCCAGCGGACTCAGACCCATTCAGTTCTTC.